This T cell receptor beta chain was captured in a study of T cells after yellow fever vaccination. General study results and limits: At under 98% for CD4 and over 80% for CD8, most primary-vaccination clones showed up again after the booster.

About this clonotype: Its cognate antigen is unknown.

The germline V gene has CDR1 DFQATT and CDR2 SNEGSKA (reference sequence). The CDR3 runs to 14 residues. Trimming shortened V by 1 base and J by 4 bases, and 8 bases separated the two germline ends. TCRdb independently ran MiXCR on the 5' RACE reads; one entry per CDR3 protein. The sample has hundreds of thousands of distinct CDR3 sequences; around 12% are singletons. This sequence originates from a man aged 25-40 years who received the YFV17D yellow fever vaccine. Sample: PBMCs, taken on the day of the yellow fever booster vaccination. The J gene is TRBJ1-6, the V gene TRBV20-1; no firm D call. CDR3 sequence reads: CSARVGQYNSPLHF. CDR3 DNA: TGCAGTGCTAGAGTAGGGCAGTATAATTCACCCCTCCACTTT.